The source of this TCR beta chain is a study of graft-versus-host responses after intestinal transplantation. Study-level findings and limits: GvH clones detected in recipient marrow included some appearing first in ileum or blood.

Details on this clone: Antigen: not known.

The CDR3 is made up of 13 amino acids. Trimming removed 8 bases from V and 8 bases from J, with 13 bases in between. Germline CDR1 and CDR2: WNHNN and SYGVQD (reference sequence). Generated by immunoSEQ multiplex PCR, the TCRdb table keeps only in-frame clones and is missing some. The profile shows over 80,000 clones, around 92% of them singletons. The chain is built from TRBV10-1 and TRBJ1-6; D possibly corresponds to TRBD1 (5 bases). The sequenced sample was unstimulated CD4+ T cells sorted from spleen or lymph node cells, obtained before transplant. This receptor was taken from a human donor who was the organ donor for an intestinal transplant. The CDR3 loop is CASLNGGDSPLHF. The CDR3 nucleotides are TGCGCCAGCCTCAACGGGGGGGATTCACCCCTCCACTTT.